This TCR beta chain was found in a study of OX40 agonist ivuxolimab in advanced cancers. Germline V lookup: CDR1 SGHRS, CDR2 YFSETQ. V was trimmed by 0 bases and J by 4 bases, leaving 5 bases between them. This CDR3 is built from 13 residues. Only in-frame clones appear in the TCRdb table, and some are missing; sequencing was by immunoSEQ multiplex PCR. The sample lists about 38,000 clones; 60% to 80% were seen once. This sequence originates from an adult with an advanced solid tumor such as melanoma, head and neck, liver or kidney cancer. The V call is TRBV5-1, the J call TRBJ1-3; D uncertain. Here the sequenced sample was CD4+ or CD8+ T cells sorted from blood, taken in a trial of the OX40 agonist ivuxolimab. CDR3 sequence reads: CASSLAPGNTIYF. As DNA, the CDR3 is TGCGCCAGCAGCTTGGCCCCCGGAAACACCATATATTTT. The complete variable domain, with remaining parts taken from reference TRBV5-1 and TRBJ1-3, reads KAGVTQTPRYLIKTRGQQVTLSCSPISGHRSVSWYQQTPGQGLQFLFEYFSETQRNKGNFPGRFSGRQFSNSRSEMNVSTLELGDSALYLCASSLAPGNTIYFGEGSWLTVV.